This TCR beta chain comes out of a study of blood T cell repertoires in COVID-19. Across the study: There were acute and convalescent COVID-19 samples, and they came from the United States, Italy and Spain. Sources were T cells, B-cell-depleted T cells, or PBMCs; the material itself was cDNA or gDNA.

V was pared by 0 bases and J by 0 bases, with 9 bases between. This CDR3 region has 16 residues. Germline CDR1 is MNHEY and CDR2 is SVGAGI. In the authors' methods: By means of reference gene primer amplification, nucleated cell counts were estimated. This table comes from immunoSEQ multiplex PCR, and its TCRdb copy is limited to in-frame clones, with some not included. Clonal size and the V and J genes are those of that table, whereas D and trimming came from the DNA. The data hold under 150,000 clones, with around 82% observed a single time. The chain joins TRBV6-5 to TRBJ1-3; the D is unclear. Source material: peripheral blood. The source of this sequence is an older woman with acute or convalescent COVID-19. CDR3 loop: CASSYSISVSGNTIYF. Here the CDR3 DNA reads TGTGCCAGCAGTTACTCTATTAGTGTCTCTGGAAACACCATATATTTT.